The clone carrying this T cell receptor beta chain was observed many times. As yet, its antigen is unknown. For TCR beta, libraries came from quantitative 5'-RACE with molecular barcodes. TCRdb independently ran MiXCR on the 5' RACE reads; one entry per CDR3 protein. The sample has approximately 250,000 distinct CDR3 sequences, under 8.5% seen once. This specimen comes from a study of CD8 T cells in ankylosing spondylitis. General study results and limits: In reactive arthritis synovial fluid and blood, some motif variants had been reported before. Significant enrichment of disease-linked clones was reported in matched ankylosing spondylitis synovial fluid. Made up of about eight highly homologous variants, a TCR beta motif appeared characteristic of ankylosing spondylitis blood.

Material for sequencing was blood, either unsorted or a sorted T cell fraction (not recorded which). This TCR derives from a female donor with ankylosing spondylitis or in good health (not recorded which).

CDR3 DNA: TGTGCCAGCAGCTTAGCGACGTCGGCGGCCTACGAGCAGTACTTC. Protein sequence: CASSLATSAAYEQYF. This chain links TRBV7-2 with TRBJ2-7, with D unclear. The CDR3 length is 15 residues. Trimming cost V 0 bases and J 2 bases, with 11 bases left between them. From germline, CDR1 is SGHTA and CDR2 FQGNSA.